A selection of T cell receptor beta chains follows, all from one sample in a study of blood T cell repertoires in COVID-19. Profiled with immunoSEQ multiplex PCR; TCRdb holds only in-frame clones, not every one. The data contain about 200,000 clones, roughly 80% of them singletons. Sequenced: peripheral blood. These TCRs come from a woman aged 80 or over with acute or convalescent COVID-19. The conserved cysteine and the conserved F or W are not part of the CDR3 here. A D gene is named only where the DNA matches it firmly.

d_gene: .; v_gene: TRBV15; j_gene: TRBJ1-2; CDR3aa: ATSRRGSYGYT
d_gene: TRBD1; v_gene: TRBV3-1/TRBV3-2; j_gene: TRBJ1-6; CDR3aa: ASSHGQGNSPLH
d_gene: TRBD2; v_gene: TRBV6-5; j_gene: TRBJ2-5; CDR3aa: ASRRTSGNQETQY
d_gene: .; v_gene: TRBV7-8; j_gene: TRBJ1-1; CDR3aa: ASSGLRMTEAF
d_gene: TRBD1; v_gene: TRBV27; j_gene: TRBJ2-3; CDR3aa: ASSRTGIADTQY
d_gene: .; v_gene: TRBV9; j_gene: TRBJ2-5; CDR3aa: ASSEPLRGTQY
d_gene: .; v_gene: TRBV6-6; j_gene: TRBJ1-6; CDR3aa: ASSASNSPLH
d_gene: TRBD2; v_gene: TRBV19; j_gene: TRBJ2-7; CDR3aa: ATRAGGLAEGHEQY
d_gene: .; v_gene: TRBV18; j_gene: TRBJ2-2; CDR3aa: ASSLTGPTGELF
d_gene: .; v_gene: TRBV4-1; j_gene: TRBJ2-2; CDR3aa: ASSRNRGAPGELF
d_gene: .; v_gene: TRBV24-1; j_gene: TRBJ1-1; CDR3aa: ATSDILQGKGMNTEAF
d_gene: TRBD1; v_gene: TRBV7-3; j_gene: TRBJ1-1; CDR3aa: ASSRTGYLDTEAF
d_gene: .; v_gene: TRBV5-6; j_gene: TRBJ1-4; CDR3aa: ASSFLATNEKLF
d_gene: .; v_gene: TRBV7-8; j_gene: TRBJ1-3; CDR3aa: ASSSGRNTIY
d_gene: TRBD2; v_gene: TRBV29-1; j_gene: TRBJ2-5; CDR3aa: SVGLAGYQETQY
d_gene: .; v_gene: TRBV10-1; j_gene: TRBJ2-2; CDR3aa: ASSEAGRGRTGELF
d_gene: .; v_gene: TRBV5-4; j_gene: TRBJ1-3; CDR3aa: ASTPGYGNTIY
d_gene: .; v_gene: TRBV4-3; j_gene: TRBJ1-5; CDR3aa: ASSQETSNQPQH
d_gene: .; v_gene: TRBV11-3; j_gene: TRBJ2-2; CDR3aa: ASSLGTSPNTGELF
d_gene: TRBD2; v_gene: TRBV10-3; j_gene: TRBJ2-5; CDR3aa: AISGTSGRRETQY
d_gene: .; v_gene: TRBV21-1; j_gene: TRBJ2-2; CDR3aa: ASSREQRNTGELF
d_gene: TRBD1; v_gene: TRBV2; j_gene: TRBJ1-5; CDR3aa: ARDRGRFQPQH
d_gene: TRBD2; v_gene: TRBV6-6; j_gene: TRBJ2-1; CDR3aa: ASSYGLAVGEQF
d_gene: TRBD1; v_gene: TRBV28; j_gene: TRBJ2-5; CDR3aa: ASSPFQGAIETQY
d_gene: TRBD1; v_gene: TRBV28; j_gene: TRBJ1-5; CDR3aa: ASRTGGNQPQH
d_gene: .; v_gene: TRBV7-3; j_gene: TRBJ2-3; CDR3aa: ASSAQGTSTDTQY
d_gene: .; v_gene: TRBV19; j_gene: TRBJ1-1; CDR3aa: ASADKLNTEAF
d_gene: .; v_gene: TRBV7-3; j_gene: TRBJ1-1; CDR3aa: ASSLTALTEAF
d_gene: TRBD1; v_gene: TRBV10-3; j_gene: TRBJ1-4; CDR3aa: AISMDRNEKLF
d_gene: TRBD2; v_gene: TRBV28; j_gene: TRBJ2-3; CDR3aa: ATQTSGTDTQY
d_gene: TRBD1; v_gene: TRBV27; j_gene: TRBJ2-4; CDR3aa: ASSLFGTRGNIQY